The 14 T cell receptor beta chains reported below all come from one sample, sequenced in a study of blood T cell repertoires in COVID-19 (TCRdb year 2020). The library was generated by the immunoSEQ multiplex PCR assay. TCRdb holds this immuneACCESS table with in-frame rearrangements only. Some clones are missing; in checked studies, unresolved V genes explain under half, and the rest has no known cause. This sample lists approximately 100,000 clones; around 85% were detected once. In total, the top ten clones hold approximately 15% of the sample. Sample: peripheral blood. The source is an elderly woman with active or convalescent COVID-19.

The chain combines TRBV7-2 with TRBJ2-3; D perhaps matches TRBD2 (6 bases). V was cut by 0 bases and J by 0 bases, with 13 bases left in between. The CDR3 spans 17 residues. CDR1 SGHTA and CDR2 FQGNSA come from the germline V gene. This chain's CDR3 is CASSLAPPGTSTDTQYF. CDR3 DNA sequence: TGTGCCAGCAGCTTAGCTCCTCCCGGGACTAGCACAGATACGCAGTATTTT.

Here the CDR3 DNA reads TGTGCCAGCAGCTTAGTTTGGCCTAGCGGGAAGAATGACAATGAGCAGTTCTTC. It translates to CASSLVWPSGKNDNEQFF. The chain is built from TRBV11-2 and TRBJ2-1; TRBD2 agrees at 9 bases. The CDR3 loop spans 18 amino acids. V gave up 1 base and J gave up 5 bases; unmatched junction bases: 12. Germline loops: CDR1 SGHAT, CDR2 FQNNGV.

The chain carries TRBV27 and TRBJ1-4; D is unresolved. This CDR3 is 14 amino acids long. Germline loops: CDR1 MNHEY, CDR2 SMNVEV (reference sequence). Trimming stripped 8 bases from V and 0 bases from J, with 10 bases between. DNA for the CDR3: TGTGCCAGCGGATACAGAGCAACTAATGAAAAACTGTTTTTT. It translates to CASGYRATNEKLFF.

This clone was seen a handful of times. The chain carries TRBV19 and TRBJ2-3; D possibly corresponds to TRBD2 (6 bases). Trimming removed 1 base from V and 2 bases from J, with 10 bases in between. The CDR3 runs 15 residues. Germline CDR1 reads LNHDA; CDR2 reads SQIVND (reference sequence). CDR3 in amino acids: CASSIGAGFTDTQYF. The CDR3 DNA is TGTGCCAGTAGTATAGGGGCGGGGTTCACAGATACGCAGTATTTT.

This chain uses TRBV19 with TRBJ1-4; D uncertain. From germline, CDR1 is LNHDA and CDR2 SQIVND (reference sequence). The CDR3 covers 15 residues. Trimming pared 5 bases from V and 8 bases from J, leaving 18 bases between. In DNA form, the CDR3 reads TGTGCCAGTAGTGTCCGGTCGCTCCCCGGGGAAAAACTGTTTTTT. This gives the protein CASSVRSLPGEKLFF.

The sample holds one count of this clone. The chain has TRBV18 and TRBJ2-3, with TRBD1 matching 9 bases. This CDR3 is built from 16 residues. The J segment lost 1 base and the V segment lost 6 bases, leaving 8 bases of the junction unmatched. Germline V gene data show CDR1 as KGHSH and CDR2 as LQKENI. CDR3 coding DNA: TGTGCCAGCTCGATAGAAACAGGGGGCGGCACAGATACGCAGTATTTT. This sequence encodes CASSIETGGGTDTQYF.

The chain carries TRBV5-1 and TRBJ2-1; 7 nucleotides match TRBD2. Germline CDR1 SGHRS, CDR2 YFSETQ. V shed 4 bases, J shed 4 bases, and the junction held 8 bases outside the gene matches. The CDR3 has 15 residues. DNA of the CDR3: TGCGCCAGCAGCGGGGAGGGAGGCCCATACAATGAGCAGTTCTTC. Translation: CASSGEGGPYNEQFF.

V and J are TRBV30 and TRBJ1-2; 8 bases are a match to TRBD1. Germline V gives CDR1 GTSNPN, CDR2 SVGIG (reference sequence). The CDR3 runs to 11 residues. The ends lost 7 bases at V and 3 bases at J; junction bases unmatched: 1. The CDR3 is CASTGDYGYTF. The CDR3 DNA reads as TGTGCCTCGACAGGGGACTATGGCTACACCTTC.

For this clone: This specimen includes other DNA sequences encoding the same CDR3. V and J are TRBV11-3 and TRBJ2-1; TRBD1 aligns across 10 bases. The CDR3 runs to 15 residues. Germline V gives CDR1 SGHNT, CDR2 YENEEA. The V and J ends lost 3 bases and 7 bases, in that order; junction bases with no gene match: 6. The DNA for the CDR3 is TGTGCCAGCAGCTTCGGGACAGGGGTACGGAATGAGCAGTTCTTC. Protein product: CASSFGTGVRNEQFF.

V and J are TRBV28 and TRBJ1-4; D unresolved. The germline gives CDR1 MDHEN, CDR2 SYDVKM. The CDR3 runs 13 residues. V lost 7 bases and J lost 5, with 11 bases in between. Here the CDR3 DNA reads TGTGCCAGCACCTATGGGCAGAATGAAAAACTGTTTTTT. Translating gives CASTYGQNEKLFF. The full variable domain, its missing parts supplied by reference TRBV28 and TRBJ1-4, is DVKVTQSSRYLVKRTGEKVFLECVQDMDHENMFWYRQDPGLGLRLIYFSYDVKMKEKGDIPEGYSVSREKKERFSLILESASTNQTSMYLCASTYGQNEKLFFGSGTQLSVL.

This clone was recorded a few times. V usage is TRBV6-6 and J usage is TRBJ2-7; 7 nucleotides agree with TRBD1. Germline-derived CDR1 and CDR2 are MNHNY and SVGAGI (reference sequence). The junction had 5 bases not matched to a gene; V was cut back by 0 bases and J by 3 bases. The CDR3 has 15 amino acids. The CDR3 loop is CASSYSGQGVYEQYF. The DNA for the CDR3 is TGTGCCAGCAGTTACTCAGGCCAGGGGGTCTACGAGCAGTACTTC.

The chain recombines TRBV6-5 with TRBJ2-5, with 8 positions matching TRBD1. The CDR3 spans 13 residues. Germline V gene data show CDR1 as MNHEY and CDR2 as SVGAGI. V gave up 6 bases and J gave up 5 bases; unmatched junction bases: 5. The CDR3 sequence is CASRWTGTETQYF. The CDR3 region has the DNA TGTGCCAGCAGATGGACAGGGACGGAGACCCAGTACTTC.

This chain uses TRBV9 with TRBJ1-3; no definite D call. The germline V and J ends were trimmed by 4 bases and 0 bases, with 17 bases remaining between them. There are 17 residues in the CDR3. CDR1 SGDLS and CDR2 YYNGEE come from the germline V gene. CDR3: CASSNPHEATSGNTIYF. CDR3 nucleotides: TGTGCCAGCAGCAACCCACATGAGGCTACCTCTGGAAACACCATATATTTT.

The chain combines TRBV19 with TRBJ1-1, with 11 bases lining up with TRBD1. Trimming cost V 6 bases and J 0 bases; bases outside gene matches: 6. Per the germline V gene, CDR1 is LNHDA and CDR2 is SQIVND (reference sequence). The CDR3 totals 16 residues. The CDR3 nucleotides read TGTGCCAGTAGGGACAGGGGGCGGTTAATGAACACTGAAGCTTTCTTT. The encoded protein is CASRDRGRLMNTEAFF.